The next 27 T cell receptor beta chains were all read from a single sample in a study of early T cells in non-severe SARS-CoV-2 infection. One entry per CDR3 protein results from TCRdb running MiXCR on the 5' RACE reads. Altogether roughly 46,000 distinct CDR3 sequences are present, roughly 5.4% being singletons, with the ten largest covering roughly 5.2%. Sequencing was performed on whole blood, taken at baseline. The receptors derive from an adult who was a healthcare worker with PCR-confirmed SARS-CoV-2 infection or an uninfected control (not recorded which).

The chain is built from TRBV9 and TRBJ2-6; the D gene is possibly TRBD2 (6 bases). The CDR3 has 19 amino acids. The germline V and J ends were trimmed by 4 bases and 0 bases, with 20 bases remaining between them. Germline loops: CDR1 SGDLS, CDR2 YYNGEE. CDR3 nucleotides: TGTGCCAGCAGCTTATTTAGGTGGGGGGTCCCCTCTGGGGCCAACGTCCTGACTTTC. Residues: CASSLFRWGVPSGANVLTF.

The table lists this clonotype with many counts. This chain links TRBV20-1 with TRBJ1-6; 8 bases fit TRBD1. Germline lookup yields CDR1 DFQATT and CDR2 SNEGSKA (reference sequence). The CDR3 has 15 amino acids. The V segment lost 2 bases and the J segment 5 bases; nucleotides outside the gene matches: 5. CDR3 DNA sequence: TGCAGTGCTAGACGTGGACAGGGAGATAATTCACCCCTCCACTTT. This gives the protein CSARRGQGDNSPLHF.

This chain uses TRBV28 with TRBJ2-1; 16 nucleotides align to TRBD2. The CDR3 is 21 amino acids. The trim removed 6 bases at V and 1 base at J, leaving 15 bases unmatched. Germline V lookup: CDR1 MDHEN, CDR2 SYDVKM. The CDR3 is CASRRTGTSGRALGSYNEQFF. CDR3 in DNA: TGTGCCAGCAGGAGAACCGGGACTAGCGGGAGGGCCCTCGGGTCCTACAATGAGCAGTTCTTC.

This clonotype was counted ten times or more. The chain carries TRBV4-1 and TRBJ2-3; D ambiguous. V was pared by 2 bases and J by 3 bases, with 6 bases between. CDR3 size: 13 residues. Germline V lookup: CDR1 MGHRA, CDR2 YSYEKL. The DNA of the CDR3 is TGCGCCAGCAGCCAATTTTGGACAGATACGCAGTATTTT. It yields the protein CASSQFWTDTQYF.

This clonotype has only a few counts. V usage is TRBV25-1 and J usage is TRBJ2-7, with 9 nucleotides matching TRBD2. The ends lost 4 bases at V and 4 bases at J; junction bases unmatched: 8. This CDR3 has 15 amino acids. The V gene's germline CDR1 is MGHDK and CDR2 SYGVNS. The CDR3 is CASSGLAGSLYEQYF. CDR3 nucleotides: TGTGCCAGCAGTGGTCTAGCGGGAAGTTTGTACGAGCAGTACTTC.

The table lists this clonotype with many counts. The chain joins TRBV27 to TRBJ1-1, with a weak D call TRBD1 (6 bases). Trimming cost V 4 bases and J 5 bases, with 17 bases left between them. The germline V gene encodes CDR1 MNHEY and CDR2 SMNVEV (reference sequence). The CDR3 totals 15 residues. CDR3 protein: CASSSPSQGWTEAFF. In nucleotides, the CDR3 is TGTGCCAGCAGTTCTCCTTCACAGGGATGGACTGAAGCTTTCTTT.

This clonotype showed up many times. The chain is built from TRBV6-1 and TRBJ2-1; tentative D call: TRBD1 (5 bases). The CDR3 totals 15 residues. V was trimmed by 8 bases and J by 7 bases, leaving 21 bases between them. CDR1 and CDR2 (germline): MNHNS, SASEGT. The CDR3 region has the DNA TGTGCCAGCGCAAGGGAAGGGGATCCCCTTAATGAGCAGTTCTTC. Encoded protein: CASAREGDPLNEQFF.

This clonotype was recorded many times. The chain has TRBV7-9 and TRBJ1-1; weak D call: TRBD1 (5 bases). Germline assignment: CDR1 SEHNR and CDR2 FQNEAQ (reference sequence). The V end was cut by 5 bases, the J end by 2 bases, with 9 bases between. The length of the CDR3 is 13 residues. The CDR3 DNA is TGTGCCAGCAGCCGCGGACAAAACACTGAAGCTTTCTTT. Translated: CASSRGQNTEAFF.

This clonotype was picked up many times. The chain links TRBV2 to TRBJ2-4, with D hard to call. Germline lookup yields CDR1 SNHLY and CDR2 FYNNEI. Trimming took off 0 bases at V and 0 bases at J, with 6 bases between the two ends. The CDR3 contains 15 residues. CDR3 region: CASSEASAAKNIQYF. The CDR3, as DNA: TGTGCCAGCAGTGAAGCATCGGCAGCCAAAAACATTCAGTACTTC.

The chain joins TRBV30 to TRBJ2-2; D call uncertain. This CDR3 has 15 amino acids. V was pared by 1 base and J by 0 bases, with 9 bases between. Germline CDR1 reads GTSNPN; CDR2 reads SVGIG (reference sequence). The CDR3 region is CAWSAPNTNTGELFF. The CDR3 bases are TGTGCCTGGAGTGCCCCTAATACGAACACCGGGGAGCTGTTTTTT.

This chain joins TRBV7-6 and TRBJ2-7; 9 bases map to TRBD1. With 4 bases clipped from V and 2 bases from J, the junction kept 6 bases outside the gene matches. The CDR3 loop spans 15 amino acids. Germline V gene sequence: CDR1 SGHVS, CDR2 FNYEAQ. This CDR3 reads CASSWGGTGTYEQYF. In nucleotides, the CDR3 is TGTGCCAGCAGCTGGGGGGGGACAGGGACCTACGAGCAGTACTTC.

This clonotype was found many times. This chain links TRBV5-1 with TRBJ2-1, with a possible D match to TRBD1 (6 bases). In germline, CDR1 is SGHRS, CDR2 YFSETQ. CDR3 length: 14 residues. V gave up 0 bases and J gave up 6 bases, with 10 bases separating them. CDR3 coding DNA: TGCGCCAGCAGCTTGGACAGGGTCAGCAATGAGCAGTTCTTC. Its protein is CASSLDRVSNEQFF.

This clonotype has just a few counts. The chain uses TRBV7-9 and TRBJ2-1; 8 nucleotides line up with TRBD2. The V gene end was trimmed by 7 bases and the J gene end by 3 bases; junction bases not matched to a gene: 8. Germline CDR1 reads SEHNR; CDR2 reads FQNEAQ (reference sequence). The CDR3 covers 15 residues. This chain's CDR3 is CASTSRSGIYNEQFF. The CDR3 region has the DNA TGTGCCAGCACCTCCCGTAGCGGGATCTACAATGAGCAGTTCTTC. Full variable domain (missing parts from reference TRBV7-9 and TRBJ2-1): DTGVSQNPRHKITKRGQNVTFRCDPISEHNRLYWYRQTLGQGPEFLTYFQNEAQLEKSRLLSDRFSAERPKGSFSTLEIQRTEQGDSAMYLCASTSRSGIYNEQFFGPGTRLTVL.

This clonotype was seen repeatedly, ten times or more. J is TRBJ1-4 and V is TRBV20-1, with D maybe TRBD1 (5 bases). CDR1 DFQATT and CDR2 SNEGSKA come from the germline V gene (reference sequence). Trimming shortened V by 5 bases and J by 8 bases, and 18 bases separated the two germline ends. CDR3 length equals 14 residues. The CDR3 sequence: CSAVGGGRWEKLFF. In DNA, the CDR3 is TGCAGTGCTGTGGGCGGGGGAAGGTGGGAAAAACTGTTTTTT.

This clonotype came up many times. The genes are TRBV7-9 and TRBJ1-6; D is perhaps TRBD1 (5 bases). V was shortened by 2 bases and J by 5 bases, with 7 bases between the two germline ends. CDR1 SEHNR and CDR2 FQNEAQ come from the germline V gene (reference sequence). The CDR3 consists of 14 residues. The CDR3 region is CASSLSGDNSPLHF. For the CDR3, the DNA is TGTGCCAGCAGCTTATCGGGGGATAATTCACCCCTCCACTTT.

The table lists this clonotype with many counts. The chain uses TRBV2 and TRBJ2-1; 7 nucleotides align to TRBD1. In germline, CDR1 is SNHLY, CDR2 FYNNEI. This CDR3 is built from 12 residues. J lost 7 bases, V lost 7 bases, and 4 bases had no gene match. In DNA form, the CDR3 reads TGTGCCAGCAACGGACAGGTGAATGAGCAGTTCTTC. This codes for CASNGQVNEQFF. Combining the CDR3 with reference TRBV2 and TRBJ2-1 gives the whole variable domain EPEVTQTPSHQVTQMGQEVILRCVPISNHLYFYWYRQILGQKVEFLVSFYNNEISEKSEIFDDQFSVERPDGSNFTLKIRSTKLEDSAMYFCASNGQVNEQFFGPGTRLTVL.

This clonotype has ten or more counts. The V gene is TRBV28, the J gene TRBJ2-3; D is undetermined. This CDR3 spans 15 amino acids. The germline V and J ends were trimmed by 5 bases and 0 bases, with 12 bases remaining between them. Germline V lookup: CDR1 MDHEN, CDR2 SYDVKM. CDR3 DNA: TGTGCCAGCAGTCCCCGGACGGCTAGCACAGATACGCAGTATTTT. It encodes CASSPRTASTDTQYF. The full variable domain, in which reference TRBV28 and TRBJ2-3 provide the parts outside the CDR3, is DVKVTQSSRYLVKRTGEKVFLECVQDMDHENMFWYRQDPGLGLRLIYFSYDVKMKEKGDIPEGYSVSREKKERFSLILESASTNQTSMYLCASSPRTASTDTQYFGPGTRLTVL.

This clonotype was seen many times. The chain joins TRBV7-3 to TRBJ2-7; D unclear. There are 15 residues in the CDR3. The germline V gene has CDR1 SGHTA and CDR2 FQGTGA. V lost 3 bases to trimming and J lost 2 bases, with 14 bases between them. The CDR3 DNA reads TGTGCCAGCAGCTTGGTTACACCCAATGCCTACGAGCAGTACTTC. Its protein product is CASSLVTPNAYEQYF.

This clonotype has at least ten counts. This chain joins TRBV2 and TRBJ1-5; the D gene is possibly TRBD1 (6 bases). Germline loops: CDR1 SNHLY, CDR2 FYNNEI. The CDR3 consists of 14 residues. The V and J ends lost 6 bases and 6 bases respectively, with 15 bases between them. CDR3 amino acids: CASRMGLGGQPQHF. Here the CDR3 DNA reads TGTGCCAGCAGGATGGGGTTAGGGGGTCAGCCCCAGCATTTT.

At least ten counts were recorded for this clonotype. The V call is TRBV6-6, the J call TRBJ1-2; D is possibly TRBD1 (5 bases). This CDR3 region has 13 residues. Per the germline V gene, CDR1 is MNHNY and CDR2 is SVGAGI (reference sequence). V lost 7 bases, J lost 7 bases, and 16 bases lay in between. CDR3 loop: CASIPGTQAGYTF. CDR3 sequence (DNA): TGTGCCAGCATCCCCGGGACCCAGGCTGGCTACACCTTC.

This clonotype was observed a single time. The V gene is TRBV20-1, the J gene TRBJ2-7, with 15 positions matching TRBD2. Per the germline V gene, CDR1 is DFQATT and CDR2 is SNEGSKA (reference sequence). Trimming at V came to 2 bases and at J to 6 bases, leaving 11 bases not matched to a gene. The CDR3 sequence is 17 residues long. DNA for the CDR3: TGCAGTGCTAGACGGACGGGACTAGCGGGAGGTTACTGCGAGCAGTACTTC. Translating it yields CSARRTGLAGGYCEQYF.

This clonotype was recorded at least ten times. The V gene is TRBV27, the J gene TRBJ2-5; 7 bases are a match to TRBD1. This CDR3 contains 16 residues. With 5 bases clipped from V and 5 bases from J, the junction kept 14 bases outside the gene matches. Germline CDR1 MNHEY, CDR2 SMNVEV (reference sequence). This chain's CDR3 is CASSPIDRVLVETQYF. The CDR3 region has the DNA TGTGCCAGCAGTCCTATCGACAGGGTCCTTGTGGAGACCCAGTACTTC.

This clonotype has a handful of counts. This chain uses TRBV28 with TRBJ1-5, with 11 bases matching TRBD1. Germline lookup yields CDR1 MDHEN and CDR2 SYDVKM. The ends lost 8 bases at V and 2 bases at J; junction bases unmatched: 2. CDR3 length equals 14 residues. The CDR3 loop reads CASRTGGGNQPQHF. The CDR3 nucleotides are TGTGCCAGCCGGACAGGGGGCGGCAATCAGCCCCAGCATTTT.

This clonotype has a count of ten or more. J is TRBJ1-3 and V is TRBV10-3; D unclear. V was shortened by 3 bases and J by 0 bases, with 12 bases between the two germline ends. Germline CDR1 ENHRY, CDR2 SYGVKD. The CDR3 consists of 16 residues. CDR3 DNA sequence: TGTGCCATCAGTGATGTTATGGAGAGCTCTGGAAACACCATATATTTT. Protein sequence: CAISDVMESSGNTIYF.

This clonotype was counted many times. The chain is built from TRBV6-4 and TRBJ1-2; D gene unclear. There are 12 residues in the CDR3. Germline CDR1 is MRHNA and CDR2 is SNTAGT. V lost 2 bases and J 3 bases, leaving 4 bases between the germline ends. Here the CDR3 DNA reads TGTGCCAGCAGTGACGAGGACTATGGCTACACCTTC. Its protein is CASSDEDYGYTF.

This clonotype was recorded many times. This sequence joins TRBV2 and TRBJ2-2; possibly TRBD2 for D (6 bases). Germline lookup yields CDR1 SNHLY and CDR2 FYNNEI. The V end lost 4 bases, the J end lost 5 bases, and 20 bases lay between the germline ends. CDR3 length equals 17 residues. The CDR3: CASSVNGREEYTGELFF. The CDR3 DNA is TGTGCCAGCAGTGTCAACGGCAGGGAGGAGTATACCGGGGAGCTGTTTTTT.

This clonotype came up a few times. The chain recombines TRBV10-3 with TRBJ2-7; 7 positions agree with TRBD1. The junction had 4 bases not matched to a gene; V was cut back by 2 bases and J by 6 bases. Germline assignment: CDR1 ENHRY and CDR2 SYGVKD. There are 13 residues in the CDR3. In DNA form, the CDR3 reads TGTGCCATCAGTGAGGGCAGGGGGAGCGAGCAGTACTTC. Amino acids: CAISEGRGSEQYF.